This T cell receptor beta chain is drawn from a study of T cells in Graves' hyperthyroidism and ophthalmopathy. Turning to the study itself: Specimen type is peripheral blood, collected at initial diagnosis prior to any treatment.

The trim removed 4 bases at V and 7 bases at J, leaving 3 bases unmatched. Germline V CDR1 and CDR2: SGHTA, FQGTGA. CDR3 length: 13 amino acids. This clonotype was seen repeatedly, ten times or more. The target antigen is unknown. The patients, who ranged from 18 to 65 in age, presented with newly diagnosed hyperthyroidism lasting under 2 months. Thyroid ultrasound, orbital computed tomography, clinical symptoms, and serum thyroxine and TRAb underpinned diagnoses. Study-wide findings and caveats: In blood, most of the thyroid clonotypes expanded above 0.001 were also present.

Amplification yielded TCR beta CDR3 regions, with RNA transcripts as the source. The TCR CDR3 was amplified in a first-round RT-PCR using the HTBI primer set. TCRdb re-called the multiplex PCR reads through MiXCR, storing one row per CDR3 protein. This table has roughly 99,000 distinct CDR3 sequences, 15% to 20% appearing once. This TCR was sampled from a woman between 45 and 65 years old with Graves' hyperthyroidism. Sample: blood. J is TRBJ2-2 and V is TRBV7-3, with TRBD1 matching 7 bases. CDR3 sequence (DNA): TGTGCCAGCAGCTCGACAGGGATCGGGGAGCTGTTTTTT. This encodes CASSSTGIGELFF.